This TCR beta chain emerged from a study of cytomegalovirus exposure and HLA in healthy donors. Study-level results: In vitro experiments confirmed that three CMV-associated chains were specific for CMV antigens.

Remarks on this clone: Its target is unknown.

The PCR contained 60 Vbeta and 13 Jbeta primers. TCRdb's table, derived via immunoSEQ multiplex PCR, lists solely in-frame clones and lacks some. The repertoire holds nearly 110,000 clones, with roughly 80% as singletons. The CDR3 loop spans 15 amino acids. Germline V gives CDR1 SGHTA, CDR2 FQGTGA. Trimming cost V 5 bases and J 5 bases, with 18 bases left between them. Sequencing was carried out using PBMCs. The chain is built from TRBV7-3 and TRBJ1-2; a possible D gene is TRBD1 (5 bases). The TCR originated in a man between 60 and 75 years old in good health and CMV-seronegative. CDR3 DNA: TGTGCCAGCAGCGAAGGGTGGGGGGAGGAGTATGGCTACACCTTC. It translates to CASSEGWGEEYGYTF.